This is a list of T cell receptor beta chains from one sample in a study of blood T cell repertoires in COVID-19. The method was immunoSEQ multiplex PCR; TCRdb's version includes in-frame clones alone and lacks a portion of them. The sample holds over 110,000 clones, roughly 84% seen once. Sequenced: peripheral blood. The receptor set was obtained from a man aged 55 to 69 with active or convalescent COVID-19. Both conserved end residues are part of each CDR3. D genes are given only for firm matches. Clone size appears in some rows only: once, few, many, or a class for an expanded clone.

-	TRBV5-1	TRBJ2-2	TRBD2	TGCGCCAGCAGCTTGGGGGAGGGCCGGTCCGGGGAGCTGTTTTTT	CASSLGEGRSGELFF
-	TRBV15	TRBJ1-5	TRBD1	TGTGCCACCAGCCGCCGGACAGGGGAACAGCCCCAGCATTTT	CATSRRTGEQPQHF
-	TRBV7-2	TRBJ2-7	-	TGTGCCAGCAGCAAGGACAGCTACGAGCAGTACTTC	CASSKDSYEQYF
-	TRBV9	TRBJ1-2	TRBD1	TGTGCCAGCGCGACGGACAGGGCGGTCGGCTACACCTTC	CASATDRAVGYTF
-	TRBV6-5	TRBJ2-3	-	TGTGCCAGCAGCTCCCGGGACAATGGCGCAGATACGCAGTATTTT	CASSSRDNGADTQYF
few	TRBV5-1	TRBJ2-1	-	TGCGCCAGCAGCTTGGAACAGGGCCTTGAGCAGTTCTTC	CASSLEQGLEQFF
-	TRBV4-1	TRBJ1-5	-	TGCGCCAGCAGCCAATCATCAGTCTCCGGGAATCAGCCCCAGCATTTT	CASSQSSVSGNQPQHF
-	TRBV14	TRBJ1-2	-	TGTGCCAGCAGCCAAGCAGGGTACGGCTACACCTTC	CASSQAGYGYTF
-	TRBV11-2	TRBJ1-1	-	TGTGCCAGCAGCTTAATGGCGGCGAACACTGAAGCTTTCTTT	CASSLMAANTEAFF
-	TRBV20-1	TRBJ2-2	TRBD2	TGCAGTGCTAGTGGCGCCAGCGGGAGCGGTGACGGGGAGCTGTTTTTT	CSASGASGSGDGELFF
once	TRBV27	TRBJ2-7	-	TGTGCCAGCAGTTTATTGGCTAGTAGCGAGCAGTACTTC	CASSLLASSEQYF